Listed below are T cell receptor beta chains from one sample, sequenced in a study of high-grade serous ovarian cancer treatment subgroups. Measured with immunoSEQ multiplex PCR; TCRdb has only the in-frame clones, and not every one. This sample yields a few thousand clones, of which about 75% are seen a single time; under 15% belongs to the top ten. Sequenced input: tumor tissue. These receptors were taken from a human donor with high-grade serous ovarian cancer. Each CDR3 is given with its conserved first and last residue. The order of the fields is CDR3 DNA, CDR3 protein, D gene, V gene, CDR3 length, J gene, clone size. A D gene is named only where the DNA matches it firmly. Clone size is given for some rows only: seen once, a few or many times, or a class if the clone is expanded.

cdr3_nt: TGTGCCAGCAGCCCTTCCCCGGGGCGCGGGGGATATGACGAGCAGTACTTC; cdr3_aa: CASSPSPGRGGYDEQYF; d_call: TRBD2; v_call: TRBV14; cdr3_length: 17; j_call: TRBJ2-7; clone_size: .
cdr3_nt: TGTGCCAGCAGTTTGGGACCGGGACAGGGTGGCGGGAGCACAACCTACGAGCAGTACTTC; cdr3_aa: CASSLGPGQGGGSTTYEQYF; d_call: TRBD1; v_call: TRBV28; cdr3_length: 20; j_call: TRBJ2-7; clone_size: .
cdr3_nt: TGTGCCAGCACCTTTTCGGGGGTCTACAATGAGCAGTTCTTC; cdr3_aa: CASTFSGVYNEQFF; d_call: .; v_call: TRBV7-9; cdr3_length: 14; j_call: TRBJ2-1; clone_size: .
cdr3_nt: TGTGCCAGCAGCTTTAGGGGATCCGGGGCCAACGTCCTGACTTTC; cdr3_aa: CASSFRGSGANVLTF; d_call: .; v_call: TRBV5-8; cdr3_length: 15; j_call: TRBJ2-6; clone_size: .
cdr3_nt: TGTGCCAGCAGCTTTAGTGGGGGCACAGATACGCAGTATTTT; cdr3_aa: CASSFSGGTDTQYF; d_call: .; v_call: TRBV11-2; cdr3_length: 14; j_call: TRBJ2-3; clone_size: .
cdr3_nt: TGTGCCAGCAGCCCTTCTAGCGGGGATTACAATGAGCAGTTCTTC; cdr3_aa: CASSPSSGDYNEQFF; d_call: TRBD2; v_call: TRBV7-9; cdr3_length: 15; j_call: TRBJ2-1; clone_size: few
cdr3_nt: TGTGCCAGTAGTAGACAGGGGGCTAGCACCGGGGAGCTGTTTTTT; cdr3_aa: CASSRQGASTGELFF; d_call: TRBD1; v_call: TRBV19; cdr3_length: 15; j_call: TRBJ2-2; clone_size: .
cdr3_nt: TGTGCCAGCAGCTTAGCGGAGGCAGGGAGACTCACAACTAATGAAAAACTGTTTTTT; cdr3_aa: CASSLAEAGRLTTNEKLFF; d_call: .; v_call: TRBV7-8; cdr3_length: 19; j_call: TRBJ1-4; clone_size: .
cdr3_nt: TGTGCCAGCAGCCAAGAGTACCTAGCCAAAAACATTCAGTACTTC; cdr3_aa: CASSQEYLAKNIQYF; d_call: .; v_call: TRBV4-2; cdr3_length: 15; j_call: TRBJ2-4; clone_size: .
cdr3_nt: TGTGCCAGCAGTTACTCGCAGGGGGCCTCCTACAATGAGCAGTTCTTC; cdr3_aa: CASSYSQGASYNEQFF; d_call: TRBD1; v_call: TRBV6-5; cdr3_length: 16; j_call: TRBJ2-1; clone_size: .
cdr3_nt: TGCAGCGTTGTTTACGTTCTGCTAACTCCAACTCGGACCTCAAGCTCCTACGAGCAGTACTTC; cdr3_aa: CSVVYVLLTPTRTSSSYEQYF; d_call: .; v_call: TRBV29-1; cdr3_length: 21; j_call: TRBJ2-7; clone_size: few
cdr3_nt: TGTGCCAGCAGCCCGGGACTAGTTAGCAGTGAGCAGTTCTTC; cdr3_aa: CASSPGLVSSEQFF; d_call: TRBD2; v_call: TRBV6-4; cdr3_length: 14; j_call: TRBJ2-1; clone_size: .
cdr3_nt: TGCAGCGTCGGGGGGGAGGACACCGGGGAGCTGTTTTTT; cdr3_aa: CSVGGEDTGELFF; d_call: TRBD2; v_call: TRBV29-1; cdr3_length: 13; j_call: TRBJ2-2; clone_size: .
cdr3_nt: TGTGCCAGCAGTTTATTTAGGACAGGACCCTACAATGAGCAGTTCTTC; cdr3_aa: CASSLFRTGPYNEQFF; d_call: TRBD1; v_call: TRBV28; cdr3_length: 16; j_call: TRBJ2-1; clone_size: .
cdr3_nt: TGTGCCAGCAGTGTGACAGGGGGCCGTGAGACCCAGTACTTC; cdr3_aa: CASSVTGGRETQYF; d_call: TRBD1; v_call: TRBV6-1; cdr3_length: 14; j_call: TRBJ2-5; clone_size: .
cdr3_nt: TGTGCCAGCAGCTTAGGGCGGGAGCAGTTCTTC; cdr3_aa: CASSLGREQFF; d_call: .; v_call: TRBV7-9; cdr3_length: 11; j_call: TRBJ2-1; clone_size: .
cdr3_nt: TGTGCCAGCAGCAACAAAGCGACAGGGGGCACCGGGGAGCTGTTTTTT; cdr3_aa: CASSNKATGGTGELFF; d_call: .; v_call: TRBV21-1; cdr3_length: 16; j_call: TRBJ2-2; clone_size: .
cdr3_nt: TGTGCCAGCCTACGGTTCGGAGGGCGAGATACTGAAGCTTTCTTT; cdr3_aa: CASLRFGGRDTEAFF; d_call: .; v_call: TRBV7-6; cdr3_length: 15; j_call: TRBJ1-1; clone_size: .
cdr3_nt: TGTGCCAGCAGCGAGGTTGCGAGGGGGACCGGGGAGCTGTTTTTT; cdr3_aa: CASSEVARGTGELFF; d_call: .; v_call: TRBV5-8; cdr3_length: 15; j_call: TRBJ2-2; clone_size: once
cdr3_nt: TGTGCCAGCTCACCACGGCAGGGGAATACCTACAATGAGCAGTTCTTC; cdr3_aa: CASSPRQGNTYNEQFF; d_call: .; v_call: TRBV18; cdr3_length: 16; j_call: TRBJ2-1; clone_size: .
cdr3_nt: TGTGCCAGCAGAAAGGGACTAGTCACCTACAATGAGCAGTTCTTC; cdr3_aa: CASRKGLVTYNEQFF; d_call: TRBD2; v_call: TRBV11-2; cdr3_length: 15; j_call: TRBJ2-1; clone_size: .
cdr3_nt: TGTGCCAGCAGCTTAGCAGGGGGCTACTATGGCTACACCTTC; cdr3_aa: CASSLAGGYYGYTF; d_call: TRBD1; v_call: TRBV11-2; cdr3_length: 14; j_call: TRBJ1-2; clone_size: .
cdr3_nt: TGTGCCTGGAAGCGGGATGGAGAGACCCAGTACTTC; cdr3_aa: CAWKRDGETQYF; d_call: TRBD2; v_call: TRBV30; cdr3_length: 12; j_call: TRBJ2-5; clone_size: .
cdr3_nt: TGCGCCAGCAGGGGGGGGAGCTCTGGAAACACCATATATTTT; cdr3_aa: CASRGGSSGNTIYF; d_call: .; v_call: TRBV10-2; cdr3_length: 14; j_call: TRBJ1-3; clone_size: .
cdr3_nt: TGTGCCAGCACCTCGACTCCAGGCACCGGGGAGCTGTTTTTT; cdr3_aa: CASTSTPGTGELFF; d_call: .; v_call: TRBV6-4; cdr3_length: 14; j_call: TRBJ2-2; clone_size: .
cdr3_nt: TGTGCCAGCTCACGGGACAGGCCCTATGGGGAGCTGTTTTTT; cdr3_aa: CASSRDRPYGELFF; d_call: TRBD1; v_call: TRBV18; cdr3_length: 14; j_call: TRBJ2-2; clone_size: .
cdr3_nt: TGTGCCATCAGTGAGTCGACCGGGGAAGTGGATACGCAGTATTTT; cdr3_aa: CAISESTGEVDTQYF; d_call: .; v_call: TRBV10-3; cdr3_length: 15; j_call: TRBJ2-3; clone_size: .
cdr3_nt: TGTGCCTGGAGTGTGGGATTAGGAGGAACTTTGAACACTGAAGCTTTCTTT; cdr3_aa: CAWSVGLGGTLNTEAFF; d_call: .; v_call: TRBV30; cdr3_length: 17; j_call: TRBJ1-1; clone_size: few
cdr3_nt: TGTGCCAGCAGTGTGCAGGCCCACTCCTACGAGCAGTACTTC; cdr3_aa: CASSVQAHSYEQYF; d_call: .; v_call: TRBV2; cdr3_length: 14; j_call: TRBJ2-7; clone_size: .
cdr3_nt: TGTGCCAGCAGTACCCTTGAAGCGGGAGGTGGAGAGACCCAGTACTTC; cdr3_aa: CASSTLEAGGGETQYF; d_call: TRBD2; v_call: TRBV27; cdr3_length: 16; j_call: TRBJ2-5; clone_size: .
cdr3_nt: TGTGCCAGCAGGGCAGGGGTTTGGAACAGGGAGCTGTTTTTT; cdr3_aa: CASRAGVWNRELFF; d_call: .; v_call: TRBV28; cdr3_length: 14; j_call: TRBJ2-2; clone_size: .
cdr3_nt: TGTGCCAGCAGTGGCCGGACTAGCGGGAGTTACAATGAGCAGTTCTTC; cdr3_aa: CASSGRTSGSYNEQFF; d_call: TRBD2; v_call: TRBV2; cdr3_length: 16; j_call: TRBJ2-1; clone_size: .
cdr3_nt: TGTGCCAGCAGCTTAACCGGGACAGGACTCACCGGGGAGCTGTTTTTT; cdr3_aa: CASSLTGTGLTGELFF; d_call: TRBD1; v_call: TRBV5-8; cdr3_length: 16; j_call: TRBJ2-2; clone_size: .
cdr3_nt: TGTGCCAGCAGTTTGACAGGGGGTCAGCCCCAGCATTTT; cdr3_aa: CASSLTGGQPQHF; d_call: TRBD1; v_call: TRBV27; cdr3_length: 13; j_call: TRBJ1-5; clone_size: .
cdr3_nt: TGCGCCAGCAGCTGGGACTCCCTCGGCGAGCAGTACTTC; cdr3_aa: CASSWDSLGEQYF; d_call: .; v_call: TRBV5-1; cdr3_length: 13; j_call: TRBJ2-7; clone_size: .
cdr3_nt: TGTGCCAGCAGTGAAGTGGCTCACGGAAACATTCAGTACTTC; cdr3_aa: CASSEVAHGNIQYF; d_call: .; v_call: TRBV6-1; cdr3_length: 14; j_call: TRBJ2-4; clone_size: .
cdr3_nt: TGTGCCTATTCAAGAACAGGGGGCCAGCCCCAGCATTTT; cdr3_aa: CAYSRTGGQPQHF; d_call: TRBD1; v_call: TRBV30; cdr3_length: 13; j_call: TRBJ1-5; clone_size: .
cdr3_nt: TGTGCCAGCAGTGGACTAGCGGGAGTAACAGATACGCAGTATTTT; cdr3_aa: CASSGLAGVTDTQYF; d_call: TRBD2; v_call: TRBV11-1; cdr3_length: 15; j_call: TRBJ2-3; clone_size: .
cdr3_nt: TGTGCCAGCAGCTTAGTAGCGGGCGGTTTCCCCTACAATGAGCAGTTCTTC; cdr3_aa: CASSLVAGGFPYNEQFF; d_call: TRBD2; v_call: TRBV7-2; cdr3_length: 17; j_call: TRBJ2-1; clone_size: .
cdr3_nt: TGTGCCAGCAGCCGAAATGACAGGGTGAACACTGAAGCTTTCTTT; cdr3_aa: CASSRNDRVNTEAFF; d_call: TRBD1; v_call: TRBV4-2; cdr3_length: 15; j_call: TRBJ1-1; clone_size: few
cdr3_nt: TGTGCCAGCAGGGGGAGGAACACCGGGGAGCTGTTTTTT; cdr3_aa: CASRGRNTGELFF; d_call: .; v_call: TRBV18; cdr3_length: 13; j_call: TRBJ2-2; clone_size: .
cdr3_nt: TGTGCCAGTAGCCACCGGGGACAGGCCCTGAATGAAGCTTTCTTT; cdr3_aa: CASSHRGQALNEAFF; d_call: TRBD1; v_call: TRBV19; cdr3_length: 15; j_call: TRBJ1-1; clone_size: few
cdr3_nt: TGCAGCGTTGGGGGGGACACTCTCACTGAAGCTTTCTTT; cdr3_aa: CSVGGDTLTEAFF; d_call: .; v_call: TRBV29-1; cdr3_length: 13; j_call: TRBJ1-1; clone_size: .
cdr3_nt: TGTGCCAGCAGTGAAGCCATGAACACTGAAGCTTTCTTT; cdr3_aa: CASSEAMNTEAFF; d_call: .; v_call: TRBV6-1; cdr3_length: 13; j_call: TRBJ1-1; clone_size: .
cdr3_nt: TGCGCCAGCAGCCAAGACCGACGGAACACTGAAGCTTTCTTT; cdr3_aa: CASSQDRRNTEAFF; d_call: .; v_call: TRBV4-3; cdr3_length: 14; j_call: TRBJ1-1; clone_size: .
cdr3_nt: TGTGCCAGCTCACCACCGAACAGGGATGGATACGAGCAGTACTTC; cdr3_aa: CASSPPNRDGYEQYF; d_call: .; v_call: TRBV18; cdr3_length: 15; j_call: TRBJ2-7; clone_size: .
cdr3_nt: TGTGCCAGCAGTCGGATGGATCCCGGGGAGCTGTTTTTT; cdr3_aa: CASSRMDPGELFF; d_call: .; v_call: TRBV4-2; cdr3_length: 13; j_call: TRBJ2-2; clone_size: .
cdr3_nt: TGTGCCAGCTCACCACTGAATGGTGATCAGCCCCAGCATTTT; cdr3_aa: CASSPLNGDQPQHF; d_call: .; v_call: TRBV18; cdr3_length: 14; j_call: TRBJ1-5; clone_size: .
cdr3_nt: TGTGCCAGCAGCTGGACTAGCGGGAGGAGCACAGATACGCAGTATTTT; cdr3_aa: CASSWTSGRSTDTQYF; d_call: TRBD2; v_call: TRBV5-4; cdr3_length: 16; j_call: TRBJ2-3; clone_size: .
cdr3_nt: TGTGCCAGCAGTTTCTCCGACAGGAACACTGAAGCTTTCTTT; cdr3_aa: CASSFSDRNTEAFF; d_call: .; v_call: TRBV6-5; cdr3_length: 14; j_call: TRBJ1-1; clone_size: .
cdr3_nt: TGTGCCAGCAGCATAACGACGCCGGGAGGTCAGCCCCAGCATTTT; cdr3_aa: CASSITTPGGQPQHF; d_call: .; v_call: TRBV7-6; cdr3_length: 15; j_call: TRBJ1-5; clone_size: few
cdr3_nt: TGTGCCAGCAGCCAAGATTTTACTAGCGGGTACAATGAGCAGTTCTTC; cdr3_aa: CASSQDFTSGYNEQFF; d_call: TRBD2; v_call: TRBV4-2; cdr3_length: 16; j_call: TRBJ2-1; clone_size: .
cdr3_nt: TGTGCCAGCTCACCGACTGCAACTAATGAAAAACTGTTTTTT; cdr3_aa: CASSPTATNEKLFF; d_call: .; v_call: TRBV18; cdr3_length: 14; j_call: TRBJ1-4; clone_size: .
cdr3_nt: TGTGCCAGCAGTGCCCCAGCTAGCGGGGTCCCATACAATGAGCAGTTCTTC; cdr3_aa: CASSAPASGVPYNEQFF; d_call: TRBD2; v_call: TRBV6-1; cdr3_length: 17; j_call: TRBJ2-1; clone_size: .
cdr3_nt: TGTGCCAGCAGCGGACGGACAGGCTATGGCTACACCTTC; cdr3_aa: CASSGRTGYGYTF; d_call: TRBD1; v_call: TRBV9; cdr3_length: 13; j_call: TRBJ1-2; clone_size: .
cdr3_nt: TGTGCCAGCAGTTTATTTCCCGGACTAAGCGAGCAGTACTTC; cdr3_aa: CASSLFPGLSEQYF; d_call: .; v_call: TRBV27; cdr3_length: 14; j_call: TRBJ2-7; clone_size: .
cdr3_nt: TGTGCCAGCAGCTTAGGCCTCTTTGGGGAGCAGTTCTTC; cdr3_aa: CASSLGLFGEQFF; d_call: .; v_call: TRBV7-9; cdr3_length: 13; j_call: TRBJ2-1; clone_size: once
cdr3_nt: TGCGCCAGCAGCCGGTCCCCTCTAGCGTCGAGCACAGATACGCAGTATTTT; cdr3_aa: CASSRSPLASSTDTQYF; d_call: .; v_call: TRBV5-1; cdr3_length: 17; j_call: TRBJ2-3; clone_size: .
cdr3_nt: TGTGCCAGCAGCCCGACAGGGTCGGTTGAGACCCAGTACTTC; cdr3_aa: CASSPTGSVETQYF; d_call: TRBD1; v_call: TRBV5-4; cdr3_length: 14; j_call: TRBJ2-5; clone_size: .